This T cell receptor (beta chain) was retrieved from a study of cytomegalovirus exposure and HLA in healthy donors. Regarding the study as a whole: Researchers counted about 150 TCR beta chains as cytomegalovirus-associated.

60 Vbeta and 13 Jbeta primers were used in PCR. Generated by immunoSEQ multiplex PCR, the TCRdb table keeps only in-frame clones and is missing some. The data show 90,000 to 140,000 clones, about four fifths seen once. Remarks on this clone: Its target is not known.

The CDR3 has 15 residues. Trimming took 7 bases from V and 0 from J, leaving 13 bases between them. The V gene's germline CDR1 is SGHVS and CDR2 FQNEAQ. The chain uses TRBV7-8 and TRBJ2-1; tentatively, D is TRBD2 (5 bases). Sequencing was performed on PBMCs. This clonotype was obtained from a man younger than 40 in good health and CMV-seronegative. CDR3 region: CASILKRSSYNEQFF. The DNA for the CDR3 is TGTGCCAGCATCCTTAAGCGGAGCTCCTACAATGAGCAGTTCTTC.